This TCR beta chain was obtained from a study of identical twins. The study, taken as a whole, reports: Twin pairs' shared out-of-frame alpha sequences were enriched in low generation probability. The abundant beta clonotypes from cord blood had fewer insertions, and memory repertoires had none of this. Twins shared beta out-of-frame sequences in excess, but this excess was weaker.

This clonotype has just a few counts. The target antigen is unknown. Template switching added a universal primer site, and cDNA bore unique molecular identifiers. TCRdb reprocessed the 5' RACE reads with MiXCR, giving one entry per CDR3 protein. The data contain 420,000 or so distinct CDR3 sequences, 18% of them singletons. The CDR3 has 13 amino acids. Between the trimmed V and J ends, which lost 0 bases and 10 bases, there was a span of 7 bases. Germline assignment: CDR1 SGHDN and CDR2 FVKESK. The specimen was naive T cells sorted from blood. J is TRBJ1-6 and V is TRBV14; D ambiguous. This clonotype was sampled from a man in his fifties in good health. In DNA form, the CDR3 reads TGTGCCAGCAGCCAAGACCCAAGGTCACCCCTCCACTTT. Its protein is CASSQDPRSPLHF.